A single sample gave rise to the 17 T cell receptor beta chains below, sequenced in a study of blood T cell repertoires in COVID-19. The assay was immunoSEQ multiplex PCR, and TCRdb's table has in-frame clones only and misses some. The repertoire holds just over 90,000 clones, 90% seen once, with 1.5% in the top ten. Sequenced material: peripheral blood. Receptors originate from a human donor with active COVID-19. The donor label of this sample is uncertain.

The CDR3 DNA reads as TGTGCCACCAGCAGAGTTCAGTTATACAATGAGCAGTTCTTC. It is translated as CATSRVQLYNEQFF. The chain joins TRBV15 to TRBJ2-1; D gene unclear. V lost 1 base, J lost 4 bases, and 8 bases lay in between. The CDR3 is made up of 14 amino acids. Germline V gene lookup returns CDR1 LNHNV and CDR2 YYDKDF (reference sequence).

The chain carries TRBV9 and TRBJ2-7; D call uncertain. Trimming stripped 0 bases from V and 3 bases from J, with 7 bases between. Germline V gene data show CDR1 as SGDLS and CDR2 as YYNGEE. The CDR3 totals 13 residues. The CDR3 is CASSVAPSYEQYF. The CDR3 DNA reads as TGTGCCAGCAGCGTAGCTCCTAGCTACGAGCAGTACTTC.

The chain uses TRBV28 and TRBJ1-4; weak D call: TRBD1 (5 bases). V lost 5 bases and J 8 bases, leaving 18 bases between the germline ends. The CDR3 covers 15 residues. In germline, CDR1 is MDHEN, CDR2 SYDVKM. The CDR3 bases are TGTGCCAGCAGTCCTCGACAGAGTTATAGCGAAAAACTGTTTTTT. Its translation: CASSPRQSYSEKLFF.

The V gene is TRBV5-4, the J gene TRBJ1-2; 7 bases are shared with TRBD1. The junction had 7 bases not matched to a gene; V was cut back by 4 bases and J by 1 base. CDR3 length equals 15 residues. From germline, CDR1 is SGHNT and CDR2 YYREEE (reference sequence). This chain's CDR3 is CASSKDRADNYGYTF. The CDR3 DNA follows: TGTGCCAGCAGCAAAGACAGGGCTGATAACTATGGCTACACCTTC.

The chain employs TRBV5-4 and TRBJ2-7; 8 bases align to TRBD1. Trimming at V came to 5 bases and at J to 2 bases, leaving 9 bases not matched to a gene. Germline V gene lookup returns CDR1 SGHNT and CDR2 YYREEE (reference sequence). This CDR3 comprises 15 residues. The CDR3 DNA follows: TGTGCCAGCAGTTATGACAGGGGTCGAACCTACGAGCAGTACTTC. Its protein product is CASSYDRGRTYEQYF. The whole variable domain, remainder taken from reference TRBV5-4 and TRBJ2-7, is ETGVTQSPTHLIKTRGQQVTLRCSSQSGHNTVSWYQQALGQGPQFIFQYYREEENGRGNFPPRFSGLQFPNYSSELNVNALELDDSALYLCASSYDRGRTYEQYFGPGTRLTVT.

CDR3 amino acids: CASSLNTEGEQYF. The CDR3 DNA is TGTGCCAGCAGCTTAAACACAGAGGGAGAGCAGTACTTC. The chain has TRBV7-9 and TRBJ2-7; TRBD2 might be the D (5 bases). Germline V gene lookup returns CDR1 SEHNR and CDR2 FQNEAQ (reference sequence). CDR3 length: 13 residues. The ends were cut back, 2 bases at V and 7 bases at J, with 12 bases in the middle.

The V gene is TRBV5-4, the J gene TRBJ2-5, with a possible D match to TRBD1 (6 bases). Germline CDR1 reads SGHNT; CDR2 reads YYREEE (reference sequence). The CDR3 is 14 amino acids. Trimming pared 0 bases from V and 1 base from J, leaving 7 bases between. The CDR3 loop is CASSLGTVQETQYF. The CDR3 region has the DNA TGTGCCAGCAGCTTGGGGACAGTCCAAGAGACCCAGTACTTC.

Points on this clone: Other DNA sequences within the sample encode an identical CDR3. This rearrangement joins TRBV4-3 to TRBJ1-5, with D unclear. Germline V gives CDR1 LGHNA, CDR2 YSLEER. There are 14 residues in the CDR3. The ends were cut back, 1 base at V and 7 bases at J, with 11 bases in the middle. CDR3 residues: CASSQGLRGQPQHF. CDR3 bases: TGCGCCAGCAGCCAAGGGTTGAGAGGCCAGCCCCAGCATTTT.

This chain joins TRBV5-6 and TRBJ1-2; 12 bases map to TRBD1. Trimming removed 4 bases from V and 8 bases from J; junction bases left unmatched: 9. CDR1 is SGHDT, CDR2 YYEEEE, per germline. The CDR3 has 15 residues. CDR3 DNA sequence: TGTGCCAGCAGCCGTCCCGGGACAGGGGGCGTGGGCTACACCTTC. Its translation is CASSRPGTGGVGYTF. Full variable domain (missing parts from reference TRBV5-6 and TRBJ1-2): DAGVTQSPTHLIKTRGQQVTLRCSPKSGHDTVSWYQQALGQGPQFIFQYYEEEERQRGNFPDRFSGHQFPNYSSELNVNALLLGDSALYLCASSRPGTGGVGYTFGSGTRLTVV.

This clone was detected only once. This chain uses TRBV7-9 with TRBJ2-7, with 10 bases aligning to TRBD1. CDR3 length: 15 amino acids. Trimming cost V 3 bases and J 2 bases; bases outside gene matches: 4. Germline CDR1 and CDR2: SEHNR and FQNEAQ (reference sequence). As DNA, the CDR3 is TGTGCCAGCAGCTTCGGGACAGGGGCACCCTACGAGCAGTACTTC. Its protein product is CASSFGTGAPYEQYF.

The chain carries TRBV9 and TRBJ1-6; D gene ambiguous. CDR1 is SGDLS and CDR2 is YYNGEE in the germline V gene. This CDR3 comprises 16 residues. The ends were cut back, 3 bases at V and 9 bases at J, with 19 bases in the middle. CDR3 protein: CASSGTNSYTGSPLHF. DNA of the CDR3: TGTGCCAGCAGCGGAACCAACTCTTACACGGGTTCACCCCTCCACTTT.

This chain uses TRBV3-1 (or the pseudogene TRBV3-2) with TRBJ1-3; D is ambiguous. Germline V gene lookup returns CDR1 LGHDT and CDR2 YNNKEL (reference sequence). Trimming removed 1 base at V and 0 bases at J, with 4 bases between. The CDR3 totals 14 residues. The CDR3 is CASSQASSGNTIYF. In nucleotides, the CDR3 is TGTGCCAGCAGCCAAGCGAGCTCTGGAAACACCATATATTTT.

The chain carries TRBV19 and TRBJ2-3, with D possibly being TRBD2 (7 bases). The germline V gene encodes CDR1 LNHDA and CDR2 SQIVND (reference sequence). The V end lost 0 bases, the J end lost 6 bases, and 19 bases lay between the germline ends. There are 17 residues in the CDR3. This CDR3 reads CASSIDRAGALRDTQYF. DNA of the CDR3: TGTGCCAGTAGTATAGATCGGGCGGGGGCCTTGCGGGATACGCAGTATTTT.

CDR3 nucleotides: TGTGCCAGCAGCTCGAACAGGGGAAACTATGGCTACACCTTC. It yields the protein CASSSNRGNYGYTF. The chain uses TRBV7-2 and TRBJ1-2, with TRBD1 matching 7 bases. There are 14 residues in the CDR3. CDR1 SGHTA and CDR2 FQGNSA come from the germline V gene. After removal of 4 bases from V and 2 bases from J, the junction contained 4 bases not matched to a gene.

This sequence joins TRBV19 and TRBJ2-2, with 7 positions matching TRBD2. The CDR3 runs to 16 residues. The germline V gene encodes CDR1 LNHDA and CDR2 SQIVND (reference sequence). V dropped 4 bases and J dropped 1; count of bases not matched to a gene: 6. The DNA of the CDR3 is TGTGCCAGTAGTAGCCCTGCGGGAGTGAACACCGGGGAGCTGTTTTTT. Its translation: CASSSPAGVNTGELFF.

The CDR3 here is CASSPPAGGSRDTQYF. The DNA of the CDR3 is TGTGCCAGCAGCCCCCCTGCGGGGGGCTCGAGGGATACGCAGTATTTT. The chain has TRBV6-2 or TRBV6-3 and TRBJ2-3; TRBD2 aligns across 8 bases. From germline, CDR1 is MNHEY and CDR2 SVGEGT. CDR3 size: 16 residues. Germline trimming cut 6 bases from V and 6 bases from J; bases unmatched to any gene: 14.

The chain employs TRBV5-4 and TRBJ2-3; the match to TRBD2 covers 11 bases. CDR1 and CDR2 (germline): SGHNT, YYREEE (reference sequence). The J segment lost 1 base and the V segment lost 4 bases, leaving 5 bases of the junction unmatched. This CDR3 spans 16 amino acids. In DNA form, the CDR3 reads TGTGCCAGCAGCGCAAAACTAGCGGGAGGCACAGATACGCAGTATTTT. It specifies CASSAKLAGGTDTQYF.